The source of this T cell receptor beta chain is a study of CD8+ T cells in alopecia areata. Study-wide points: In lesional scalp, particularly from alopecia totalis/universalis, clonality was higher than in normal scalp.

The CDR3 is 12 amino acids. Regarding treatment: oral pan-JAK inhibitor, 5-10 mg twice daily. This clone occurred a few times. Antigen: not known. TCR sequencing used cDNA made by reverse transcription of extracted RNA. The repertoire was sequenced with immunoSEQ multiplex PCR; TCRdb's copy has only in-frame clones and lacks some. The sample shows 90,000 to 120,000 clones, 84% of them seen only once. This chain uses TRBV21-1 with TRBJ2-6; the D segment call TRBD2 is taken from the table without a DNA check. TRBV21-1 represents a pseudogene. The sequencing here drew on CD8+ T cells sorted from blood, taken at week 24, from a patient treated with tofacitinib. The sequence was obtained from a human donor with alopecia areata. The CDR3 reads CASSILNPEVTF. CDR3 nucleotide sequence: TGTGCCAGCAGCATCCTTAACCCCGAGGTGACTTTC.